A single sample is the source of the 31 T cell receptor beta chains below, sequenced in a study of blood T cell repertoires in COVID-19. Assay: immunoSEQ multiplex PCR; the TCRdb copy retains only in-frame clones and omits some. The repertoire includes around 70,000 clones, roughly nine tenths of them detected once, and approximately 8.9% sits in the top ten. Input material: peripheral blood. The receptors shown here come from an elderly man with acute or convalescent COVID-19.

The V call is TRBV13, the J call TRBJ1-6, with no clear D. This CDR3 spans 16 amino acids. CDR1 is PRHDT and CDR2 is FYEKMQ in the germline V gene (reference sequence). Trimming cost V 0 bases and J 0 bases, with 6 bases left between them. This CDR3 reads CASSLGTSSYNSPLHF. In nucleotides, the CDR3 is TGTGCCAGCAGCTTAGGCACCAGCTCCTATAATTCACCCCTCCACTTT.

The gene calls are TRBV24-1 and TRBJ1-1, with TRBD1 identical over 10 bases. This CDR3 comprises 17 residues. Germline CDR1 and CDR2: KGHDR and SFDVKD. V dropped 4 bases and J dropped 1; count of bases not matched to a gene: 8. The CDR3 region is CATSEAPGQGRNTEAFF. The CDR3 bases are TGTGCCACCAGTGAGGCACCGGGACAGGGGAGGAACACTGAAGCTTTCTTT.

This clone was seen just once. The rearrangement links TRBV5-1 to TRBJ2-4; 7 bases line up with TRBD1. Per germline, CDR1 SGHRS and CDR2 YFSETQ. CDR3 length equals 16 residues. V lost 4 bases to trimming and J lost 0 bases; unmatched junction nucleotides: 7. The DNA of the CDR3 is TGCGCCAGCAGCATAACAGGGGCCCTAGCCAAAAACATTCAGTACTTC. This codes for CASSITGALAKNIQYF.

The chain links TRBV9 to TRBJ2-7; TRBD1 matches 7 bases. The germline V gene encodes CDR1 SGDLS and CDR2 YYNGEE. V lost 3 bases, J lost 0 bases, and 6 bases stayed unmatched. The CDR3 has 15 residues. The CDR3 region has the DNA TGTGCCAGCAGCGGCTCAGCAGGGGGCTCCTACGAGCAGTACTTC. Protein: CASSGSAGGSYEQYF. The full variable domain, in which reference TRBV9 and TRBJ2-7 provide the parts outside the CDR3, is DSGVTQTPKHLITATGQRVTLRCSPRSGDLSVYWYQQSLDQGLQFLIQYYNGEERAKGNILERFSAQQFPDLHSELNLSSLELGDSALYFCASSGSAGGSYEQYFGPGTRLTVT.

The rearrangement joins TRBV20-1 to TRBJ2-3, with unresolved D. The CDR3 spans 11 residues. The V gene's germline CDR1 is DFQATT and CDR2 SNEGSKA (reference sequence). Trimming took 7 bases from V and 6 from J, leaving 11 bases between them. CDR3 sequence (DNA): TGCAGTGTTTCTTCCGGGGATACGCAGTATTTT. This sequence encodes CSVSSGDTQYF.

The chain joins TRBV6-5 to TRBJ1-1; weak D call: TRBD1 (5 bases). The CDR3 covers 13 residues. Trimming stripped 6 bases from V and 4 bases from J, with 12 bases between. From germline, CDR1 is MNHEY and CDR2 SVGAGI. CDR3 sequence: CASSRTRTTEAFF. The CDR3 nucleotides read TGTGCCAGCAGCCGGACAAGGACCACTGAAGCTTTCTTT.

The chain is built from TRBV7-2 and TRBJ1-1; 8 bases match TRBD1. Per germline, CDR1 SGHTA and CDR2 FQGNSA. With V trimmed by 5 bases and J by 0 bases, 5 bases remained unmatched. The CDR3 totals 15 residues. The CDR3 DNA reads as TGTGCCAGCAGCGGTTACAGGGGGATGAACACTGAAGCTTTCTTT. This sequence encodes CASSGYRGMNTEAFF.

The chain links TRBV6-5 to TRBJ1-1, with D maybe TRBD1 (5 bases). CDR1 is MNHEY, CDR2 SVGAGI, per germline. The CDR3 runs to 14 residues. V was trimmed by 5 bases and J by 0 bases, leaving 10 bases between them. The CDR3 is CASSRGVMNTEAFF. In DNA, the CDR3 is TGTGCCAGCAGTCGGGGGGTTATGAACACTGAAGCTTTCTTT.

The genes are TRBV2 and TRBJ1-5; the match to TRBD1 covers 9 bases. V shed 6 bases and J 6 bases; nucleotides not matched to a gene: 6. The CDR3 consists of 14 residues. CDR1 is SNHLY and CDR2 is FYNNEI in the germline V gene. The CDR3 DNA reads as TGTGCCAGCAGCCGAGGACAGGGGCCTCAGCCCCAGCATTTT. This encodes CASSRGQGPQPQHF.

A single count supports this clone. The chain couples TRBV28 to TRBJ1-5; TRBD1 matches 7 bases. Germline lookup yields CDR1 MDHEN and CDR2 SYDVKM. The CDR3 is 15 residues long. The J segment lost 3 bases and the V segment lost 5 bases, leaving 7 bases of the junction unmatched. The CDR3 coding sequence is TGTGCCAGCAGTAGGGGGGACAGAATCAATCAGCCCCAGCATTTT. This encodes CASSRGDRINQPQHF.

The chain combines TRBV24-1 with TRBJ2-1; D possibly corresponds to TRBD1 (6 bases). Trimming removed 3 bases from V and 3 bases from J, with 14 bases in between. The length of the CDR3 is 16 residues. Looked up from germline, CDR1 is KGHDR and CDR2 is SFDVKD. CDR3 DNA sequence: TGTGCCACCAGTGATGGGACAAACTTCAACTACAATGAGCAGTTCTTC. It is translated as CATSDGTNFNYNEQFF.

This chain links TRBV6-5 with TRBJ1-3, with D hard to call. Germline assignment: CDR1 MNHEY and CDR2 SVGAGI. The CDR3 is 15 residues long. The V end was cut by 6 bases, the J end by 7 bases, with 19 bases between. The DNA of the CDR3 is TGTGCCAGCAGAGCCAACGGGGAAATAGGGAACACCATATATTTT. This translates into CASRANGEIGNTIYF.

The chain links TRBV10-1 to TRBJ2-2; D is ambiguous. The CDR3 loop spans 14 amino acids. CDR1 and CDR2 from the germline V gene are WNHNN and SYGVQD (reference sequence). V was pared by 3 bases and J by 2 bases, with 7 bases between. The CDR3 protein is CASSESLNTGELFF. The CDR3 DNA follows: TGCGCCAGCAGTGAAAGCCTAAACACCGGGGAGCTGTTTTTT.

V and J are TRBV7-8 and TRBJ2-5; D might be TRBD1 (5 bases). V was pared by 3 bases and J by 5 bases, with 13 bases between. Germline lookup yields CDR1 SGHVS and CDR2 FQNEAQ. The CDR3 runs to 14 residues. CDR3: CASSFGPGRETQYF. CDR3 sequence (DNA): TGTGCCAGCAGCTTCGGCCCAGGGCGGGAGACCCAGTACTTC.

The chain carries TRBV6-6 and TRBJ1-1; D gene unclear. Trimming left V 4 bases short and J 4 bases short, with 7 bases between. The CDR3 covers 12 residues. Germline loops: CDR1 MNHNY, CDR2 SVGAGI (reference sequence). Here the CDR3 reads CASSSYSTEAFF. The CDR3 nucleotides read TGTGCCAGCAGTTCCTATTCCACTGAAGCTTTCTTT.

This rearrangement joins TRBV29-1 to TRBJ2-3, with D perhaps matching TRBD1 (6 bases). The CDR3 contains 12 residues. Germline V gene data show CDR1 as SQVTM and CDR2 as ANQGSEA. Trimming stripped 5 bases from V and 4 bases from J, with 10 bases between. This chain's CDR3 is CSVLQGADTQYF. As DNA, the CDR3 is TGCAGCGTTCTACAGGGAGCAGATACGCAGTATTTT.

This chain links TRBV5-4 with TRBJ1-3, with TRBD1 matching over 7 bases. The V gene end was trimmed by 4 bases and the J gene end by 0 bases; junction bases not matched to a gene: 4. This CDR3 has 15 amino acids. Germline V gene sequence: CDR1 SGHNT, CDR2 YYREEE (reference sequence). The CDR3 DNA sequence: TGTGCCAGCAGCGTAGGGACAGTCTCTGGAAACACCATATATTTT. Translation gives CASSVGTVSGNTIYF.

The rearrangement uses TRBV11-2 and TRBJ2-7; TRBD2 is a possible D gene (7 bases). CDR1 and CDR2 from the germline V gene are SGHAT and FQNNGV. This CDR3 has 13 amino acids. Trimming stripped 8 bases from V and 8 bases from J, with 19 bases between. CDR3 in DNA: TGTGCCAGCCGGGGAGGGGGGGGGTTAAAGCAGTACTTC. Protein sequence: CASRGGGGLKQYF.

V is TRBV30 and J is TRBJ1-5; TRBD1 agrees at 10 bases. The germline gives CDR1 GTSNPN, CDR2 SVGIG (reference sequence). With V trimmed by 5 bases and J by 5 bases, 15 bases remained unmatched. This CDR3 has 17 residues. The CDR3: CAWSLRTGGIWDQPQHF. The CDR3 DNA follows: TGTGCCTGGTCGTTGAGGACAGGGGGAATTTGGGATCAGCCCCAGCATTTT.

The table lists this clone with a count of one. The gene calls are TRBV6-5 and TRBJ1-3, with TRBD1 matching 8 bases. Germline V CDR1 and CDR2: MNHEY, SVGAGI. The CDR3 consists of 16 residues. V lost 4 bases, J lost 1 base, and 6 bases stayed unmatched. As DNA, the CDR3 is TGTGCCAGCAGTTCTCATAGACAGGGGTCTGGAAACACCATATATTTT. Its protein product is CASSSHRQGSGNTIYF.

The rearrangement links TRBV21-1 to TRBJ1-5. TRBV21-1 is recorded as a pseudogene. There are 13 residues in the CDR3. The CDR3 coding sequence is TGTGCCGTCAGCGTGGCAGTTGGTCAGCCCCAGCATTTT. The encoded protein is CAVSVAVGQPQHF.

The chain combines TRBV7-9 with TRBJ2-1, with 13 bases fitting TRBD2. CDR1 and CDR2 from the germline V gene are SEHNR and FQNEAQ (reference sequence). V lost 5 bases and J lost 7; bases outside the gene matches: 8. The CDR3 runs 16 residues. The CDR3 DNA reads TGTGCCAGCAGCCGACTCGGGACTAGCGGGGCGAATGAGCAGTTCTTC. It specifies CASSRLGTSGANEQFF.

This chain links TRBV30 with TRBJ2-7; 9 bases are a match to TRBD2. Trimming removed 1 base from V and 0 bases from J; junction bases left unmatched: 4. This CDR3 has 15 amino acids. Germline-derived CDR1 and CDR2 are GTSNPN and SVGIG (reference sequence). DNA for the CDR3: TGTGCCTGGAGTGGGGCGGGGGGGGTCTCCTACGAGCAGTACTTC. This gives the protein CAWSGAGGVSYEQYF.

The chain recombines TRBV19 with TRBJ1-2; TRBD1 aligns across 9 bases. This CDR3 has 16 residues. With 3 bases clipped from V and 2 bases from J, the junction kept 7 bases outside the gene matches. Germline CDR1 LNHDA, CDR2 SQIVND (reference sequence). The CDR3 spells CASSIFGTGRNYGYTF. CDR3 coding DNA: TGTGCCAGTAGTATCTTCGGGACAGGGCGCAACTATGGCTACACCTTC.

The chain employs TRBV18 and TRBJ2-2, with D maybe TRBD1 (6 bases). Germline lookup yields CDR1 KGHSH and CDR2 LQKENI. This CDR3 contains 15 residues. V was trimmed by 3 bases and J by 5 bases, leaving 13 bases between them. CDR3 residues: CASSPLGQSTGELFF. Here the CDR3 DNA reads TGTGCCAGCTCACCGTTAGGACAGTCTACCGGGGAGCTGTTTTTT.

The chain recombines TRBV28 with TRBJ2-7; 9 nucleotides align to TRBD1. Unmatched junction bases numbered 10, after V lost 4 bases and J lost 6 bases. CDR1 is MDHEN, CDR2 SYDVKM, per germline. CDR3 length equals 15 residues. CDR3 sequence: CASSSAGTGYGEQYF. The CDR3 nucleotides are TGTGCCAGCAGTTCCGCCGGGACAGGGTACGGCGAGCAGTACTTC.

The V call is TRBV4-1, the J call TRBJ2-7; 7 bases line up with TRBD1. This CDR3 spans 16 amino acids. V lost 1 base, J lost 0 bases, and 6 bases stayed unmatched. Germline CDR1 MGHRA, CDR2 YSYEKL. CDR3 region: CASSQGETGFSYEQYF. The CDR3 DNA follows: TGCGCCAGCAGCCAAGGGGAGACAGGGTTCTCCTACGAGCAGTACTTC.

The rearrangement joins TRBV5-5 to TRBJ2-1; unclear D gene. There are 13 residues in the CDR3. The germline V and J ends were trimmed by 4 bases and 0 bases, with 5 bases remaining between them. Germline CDR1 and CDR2: SGHKS and YYEKEE (reference sequence). The CDR3 DNA is TGTGCCAGCAGCCGGAGCTCCTACAATGAGCAGTTCTTC. Its translation: CASSRSSYNEQFF.

CDR3 in amino acids: CASSQTSGRVDTQYF. The CDR3 bases are TGTGCCAGTAGCCAGACTAGCGGTCGAGTAGATACGCAGTATTTT. The chain has TRBV19 and TRBJ2-3; TRBD2 aligns across 9 bases. Germline loops: CDR1 LNHDA, CDR2 SQIVND (reference sequence). The V gene end was trimmed by 6 bases and the J gene end by 5 bases; junction bases not matched to a gene: 9. The CDR3 covers 15 residues.

V gene TRBV7-3 combines with J gene TRBJ2-3; 10 positions agree with TRBD2. Looked up from germline, CDR1 is SGHTA and CDR2 is FQGTGA. V was pared by 1 base and J by 6 bases, with 16 bases of the junction left unmatched. The CDR3 consists of 19 residues. CDR3 sequence: CASSLNGRASGSLADTQYF. In nucleotides, the CDR3 is TGTGCCAGCAGCTTAAATGGGCGGGCTAGCGGGAGTTTGGCCGATACGCAGTATTTT. Full variable domain (rest looked up from reference TRBV7-3 and TRBJ2-3): GAGVSQTPSNKVTEKGKYVELRCDPISGHTALYWYRQSLGQGPEFLIYFQGTGAADDSGLPNDRFFAVRPEGSVSTLKIQRTERGDSAVYLCASSLNGRASGSLADTQYFGPGTRLTVL.

In nucleotides, the CDR3 is TGCAGCGTTGAGCAGGGCCCCTACGAGCAGTACTTC. This sequence encodes CSVEQGPYEQYF. V usage is TRBV29-1 and J usage is TRBJ2-7, with a weak D call TRBD1 (5 bases). Trimming stripped 3 bases from V and 2 bases from J, with 8 bases between. The CDR3 sequence is 12 residues long. Germline V lookup: CDR1 SQVTM, CDR2 ANQGSEA.